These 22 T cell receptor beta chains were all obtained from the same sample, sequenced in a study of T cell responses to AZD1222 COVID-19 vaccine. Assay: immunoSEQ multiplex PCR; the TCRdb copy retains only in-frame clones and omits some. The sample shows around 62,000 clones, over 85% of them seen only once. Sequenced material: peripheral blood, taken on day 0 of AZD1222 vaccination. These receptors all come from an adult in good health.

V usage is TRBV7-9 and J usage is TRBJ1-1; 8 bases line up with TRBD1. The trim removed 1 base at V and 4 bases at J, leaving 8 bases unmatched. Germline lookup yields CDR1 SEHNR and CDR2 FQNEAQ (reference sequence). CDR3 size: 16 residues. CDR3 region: CASSLGGRGRVTEAFF. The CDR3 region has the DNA TGTGCCAGCAGCTTAGGGGGCAGGGGGCGGGTCACTGAAGCTTTCTTT.

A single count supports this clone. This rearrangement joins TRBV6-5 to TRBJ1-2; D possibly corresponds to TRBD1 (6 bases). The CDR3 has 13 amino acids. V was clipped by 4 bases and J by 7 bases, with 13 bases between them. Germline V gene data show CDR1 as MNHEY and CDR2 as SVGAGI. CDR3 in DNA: TGTGCCAGCAGTTCTCAGGGGTCGGGTGGCTACACCTTC. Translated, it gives CASSSQGSGGYTF.

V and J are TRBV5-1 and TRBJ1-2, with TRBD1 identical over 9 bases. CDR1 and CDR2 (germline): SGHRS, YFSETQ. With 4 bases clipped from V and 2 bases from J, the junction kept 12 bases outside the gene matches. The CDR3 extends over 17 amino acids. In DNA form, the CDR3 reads TGCGCCAGCAGCCCACGGACAGGGGAAAGGTTAAACTATGGCTACACCTTC. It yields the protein CASSPRTGERLNYGYTF.

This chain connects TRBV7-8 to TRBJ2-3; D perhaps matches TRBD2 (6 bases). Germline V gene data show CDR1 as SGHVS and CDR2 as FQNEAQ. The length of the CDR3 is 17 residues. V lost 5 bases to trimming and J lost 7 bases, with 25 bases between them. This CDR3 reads CASSPGRLVGFKNTQYF. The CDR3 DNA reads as TGTGCCAGCAGCCCTGGCAGACTAGTGGGATTCAAGAATACGCAGTATTTT.

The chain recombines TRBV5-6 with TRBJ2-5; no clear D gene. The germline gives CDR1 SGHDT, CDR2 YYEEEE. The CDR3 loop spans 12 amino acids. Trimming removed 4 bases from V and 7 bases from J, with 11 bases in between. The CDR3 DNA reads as TGTGCCAGCAGCACTCCGATCGGGACCCAGTACTTC. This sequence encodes CASSTPIGTQYF.

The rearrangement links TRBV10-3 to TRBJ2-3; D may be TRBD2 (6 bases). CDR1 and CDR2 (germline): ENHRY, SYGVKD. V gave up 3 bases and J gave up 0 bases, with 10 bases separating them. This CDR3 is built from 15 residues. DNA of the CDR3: TGTGCCATCAGTGATGGGACTCGAAGCACAGATACGCAGTATTTT. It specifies CAISDGTRSTDTQYF.

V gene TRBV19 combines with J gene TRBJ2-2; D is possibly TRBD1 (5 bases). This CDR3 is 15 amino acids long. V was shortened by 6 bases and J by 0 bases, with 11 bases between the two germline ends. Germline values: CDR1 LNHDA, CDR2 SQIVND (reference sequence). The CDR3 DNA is TGTGCCAGTAGACAGGACAAGACGAACACCGGGGAGCTGTTTTTT. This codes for CASRQDKTNTGELFF.

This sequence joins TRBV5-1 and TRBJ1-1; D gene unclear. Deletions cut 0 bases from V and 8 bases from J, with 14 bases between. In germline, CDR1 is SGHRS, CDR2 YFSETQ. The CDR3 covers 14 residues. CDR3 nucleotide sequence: TGCGCCAGCAGCTTGGCCCTGGCAGCCGGCGAAGCTTTCTTT. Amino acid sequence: CASSLALAAGEAFF.

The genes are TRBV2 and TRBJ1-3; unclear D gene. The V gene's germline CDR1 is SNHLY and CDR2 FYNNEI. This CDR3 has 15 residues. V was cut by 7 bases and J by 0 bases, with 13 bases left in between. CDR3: CASNRAIGSGNTIYF. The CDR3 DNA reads TGTGCCAGCAACCGGGCTATAGGCTCTGGAAACACCATATATTTT.

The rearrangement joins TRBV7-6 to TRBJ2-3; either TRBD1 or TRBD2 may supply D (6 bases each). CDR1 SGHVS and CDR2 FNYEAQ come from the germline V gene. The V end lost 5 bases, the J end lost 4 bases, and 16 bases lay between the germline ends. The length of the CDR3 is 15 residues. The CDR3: CASSPRGATPDTQYF. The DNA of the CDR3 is TGTGCCAGCAGCCCAAGGGGGGCGACACCAGATACGCAGTATTTT.

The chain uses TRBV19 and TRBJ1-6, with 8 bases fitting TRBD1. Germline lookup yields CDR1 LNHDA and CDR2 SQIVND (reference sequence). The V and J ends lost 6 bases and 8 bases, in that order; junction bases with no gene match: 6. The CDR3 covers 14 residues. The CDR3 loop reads CASRDQGAHSPLHF. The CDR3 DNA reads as TGTGCCAGTAGGGACCAGGGGGCTCATTCACCCCTCCACTTT.

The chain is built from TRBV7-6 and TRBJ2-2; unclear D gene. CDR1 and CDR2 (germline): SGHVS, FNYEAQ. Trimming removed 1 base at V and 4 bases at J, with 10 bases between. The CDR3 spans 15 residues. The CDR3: CASSLGTLSTGELFF. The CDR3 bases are TGTGCCAGCAGCTTAGGGACCCTGAGCACCGGGGAGCTGTTTTTT.

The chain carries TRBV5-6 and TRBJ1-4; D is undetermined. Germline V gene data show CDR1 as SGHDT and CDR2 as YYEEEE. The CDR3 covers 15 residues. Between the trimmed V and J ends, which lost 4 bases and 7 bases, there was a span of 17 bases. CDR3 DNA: TGTGCCAGCAGCCCGCGGGCAGCCGGAGGTGAAAAACTGTTTTTT. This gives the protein CASSPRAAGGEKLFF.

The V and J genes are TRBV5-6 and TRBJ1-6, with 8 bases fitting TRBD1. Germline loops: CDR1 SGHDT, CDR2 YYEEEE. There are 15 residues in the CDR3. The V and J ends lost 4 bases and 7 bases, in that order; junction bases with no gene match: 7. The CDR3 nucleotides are TGTGCCAGCAGCCCTCTTGGACAGGGAAATTCACCCCTCCACTTT. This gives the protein CASSPLGQGNSPLHF.

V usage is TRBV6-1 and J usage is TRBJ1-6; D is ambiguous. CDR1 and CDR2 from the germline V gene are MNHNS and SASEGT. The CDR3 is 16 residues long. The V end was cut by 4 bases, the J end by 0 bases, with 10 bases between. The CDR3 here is CASSGTASSYNSPLHF. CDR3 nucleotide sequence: TGTGCCAGCAGTGGGACCGCAAGCTCCTATAATTCACCCCTCCACTTT.

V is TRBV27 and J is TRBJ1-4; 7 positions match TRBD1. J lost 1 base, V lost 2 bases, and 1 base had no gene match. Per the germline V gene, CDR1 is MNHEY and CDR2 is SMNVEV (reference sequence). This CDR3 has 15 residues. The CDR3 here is CASSLRQGTNEKLFF. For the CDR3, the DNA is TGTGCCAGCAGTTTACGACAGGGAACTAATGAAAAACTGTTTTTT. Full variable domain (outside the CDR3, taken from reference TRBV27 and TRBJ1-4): EAQVTQNPRYLITVTGKKLTVTCSQNMNHEYMSWYRQDPGLGLRQIYYSMNVEVTDKGDVPEGYKVSRKEKRNFPLILESPSPNQTSLYFCASSLRQGTNEKLFFGSGTQLSVL.

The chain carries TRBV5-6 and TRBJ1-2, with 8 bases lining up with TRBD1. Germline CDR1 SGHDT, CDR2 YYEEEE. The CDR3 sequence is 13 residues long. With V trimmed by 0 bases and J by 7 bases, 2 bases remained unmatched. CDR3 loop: CASSLDRGSGYTF. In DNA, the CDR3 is TGTGCCAGCAGCTTGGACAGGGGGAGTGGCTACACCTTC.

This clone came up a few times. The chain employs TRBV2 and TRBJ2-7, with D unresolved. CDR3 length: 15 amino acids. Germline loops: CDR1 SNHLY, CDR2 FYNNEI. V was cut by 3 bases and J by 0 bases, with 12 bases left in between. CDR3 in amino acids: CASSDRTRSSYEQYF. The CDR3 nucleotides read TGTGCCAGCAGTGATCGAACCCGGAGCTCCTACGAGCAGTACTTC.

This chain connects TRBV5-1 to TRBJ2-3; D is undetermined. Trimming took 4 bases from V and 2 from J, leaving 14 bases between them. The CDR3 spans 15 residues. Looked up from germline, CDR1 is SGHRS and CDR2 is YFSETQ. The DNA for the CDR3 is TGCGCCAGCAGCCGAATAGGCAGCCTCACAGATACGCAGTATTTT. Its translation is CASSRIGSLTDTQYF.

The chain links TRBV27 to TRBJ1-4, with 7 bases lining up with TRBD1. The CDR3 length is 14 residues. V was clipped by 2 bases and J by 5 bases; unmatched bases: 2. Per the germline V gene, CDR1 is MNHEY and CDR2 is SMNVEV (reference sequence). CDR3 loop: CASSLGTVNEKLFF. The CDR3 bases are TGTGCCAGCAGTTTAGGGACAGTAAATGAAAAACTGTTTTTT.

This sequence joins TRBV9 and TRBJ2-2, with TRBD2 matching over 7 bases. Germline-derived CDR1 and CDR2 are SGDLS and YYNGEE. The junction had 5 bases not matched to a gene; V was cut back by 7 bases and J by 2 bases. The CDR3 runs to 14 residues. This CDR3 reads CASGRGINTGELFF. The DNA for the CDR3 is TGTGCCAGCGGGCGGGGGATAAACACCGGGGAGCTGTTTTTT. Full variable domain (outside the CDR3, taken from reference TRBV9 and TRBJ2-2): DSGVTQTPKHLITATGQRVTLRCSPRSGDLSVYWYQQSLDQGLQFLIQYYNGEERAKGNILERFSAQQFPDLHSELNLSSLELGDSALYFCASGRGINTGELFFGEGSRLTVL.

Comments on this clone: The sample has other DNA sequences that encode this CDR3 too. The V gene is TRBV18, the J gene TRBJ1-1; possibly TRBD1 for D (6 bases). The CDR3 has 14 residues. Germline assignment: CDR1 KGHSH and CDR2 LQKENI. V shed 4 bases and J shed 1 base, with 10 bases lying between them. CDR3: CASSLGAPNTEAFF. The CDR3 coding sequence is TGTGCCAGCTCACTGGGGGCCCCGAACACTGAAGCTTTCTTT. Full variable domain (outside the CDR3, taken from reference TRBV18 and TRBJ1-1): NAGVMQNPRHLVRRRGQEARLRCSPMKGHSHVYWYRQLPEEGLKFMVYLQKENIIDESGMPKERFSAEFPKEGPSILRIQQVVRGDSAAYFCASSLGAPNTEAFFGQGTRLTVV.